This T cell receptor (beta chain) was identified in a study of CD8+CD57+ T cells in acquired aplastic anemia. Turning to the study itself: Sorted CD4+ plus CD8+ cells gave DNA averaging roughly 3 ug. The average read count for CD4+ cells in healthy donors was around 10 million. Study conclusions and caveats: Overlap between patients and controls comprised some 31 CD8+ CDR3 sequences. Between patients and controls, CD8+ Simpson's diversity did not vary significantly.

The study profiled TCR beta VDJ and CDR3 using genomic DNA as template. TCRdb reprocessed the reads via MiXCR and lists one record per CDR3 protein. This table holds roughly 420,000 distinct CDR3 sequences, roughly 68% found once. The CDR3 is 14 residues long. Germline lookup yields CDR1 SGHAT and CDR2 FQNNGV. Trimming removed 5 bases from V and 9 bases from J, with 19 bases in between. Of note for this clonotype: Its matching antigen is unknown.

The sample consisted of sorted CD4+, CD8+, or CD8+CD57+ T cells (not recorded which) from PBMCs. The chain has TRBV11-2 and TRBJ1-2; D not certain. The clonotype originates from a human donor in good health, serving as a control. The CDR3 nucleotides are TGTGCCAGCAGCGCTAACTACTATGGGGTACGCTACACCTTC. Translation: CASSANYYGVRYTF.